Listed below are T cell receptor beta chains from one sample, sequenced in a study of cytomegalovirus exposure and HLA in healthy donors. Assay: immunoSEQ multiplex PCR; the TCRdb copy retains only in-frame clones and omits some. This sample yields over 200,000 clones, of which 85% to 90% are seen a single time; 1% to 1.5% belongs to the top ten. Source material: PBMCs. The receptors shown here come from a human donor in good health. CDR3s include the opening cysteine and the closing phenylalanine or tryptophan. A D gene is named only where the DNA matches it firmly. The size field is filled for only some rows; it gives once, few, many or a size class.

d_call j_call v_call clone_size cdr3_nt cdr3_aa
- TRBJ1-4 TRBV7-8 - TGTGCCAGCAGCTTAGGGGCTACTAATGAAAAACTGTTTTTT CASSLGATNEKLFF
- TRBJ2-1 TRBV7-3 once TGTGCCAGCAGACGGGAGTTCCGCGATGAGCAGTTCTTC CASRREFRDEQFF
- TRBJ1-1 TRBV30 - TGTGCCTGGAGTTCCTCTTCAAAACAGGGCCCAGGCACTGAAGCTTTCTTT CAWSSSSKQGPGTEAFF
- TRBJ2-7 TRBV6-5 once TGTGCCAGCAGTTACTCTACAGGCACCATTGGGTACGAGCAGTACTTC CASSYSTGTIGYEQYF
TRBD2 TRBJ2-5 TRBV4-1 - TGCGCCAGCAGGCGTATGGGAGCGGGACTCCAAGAGACCCAGTACTTC CASRRMGAGLQETQYF
TRBD2 TRBJ2-7 TRBV14 - TGTGCCAGCAGCCCTCAGGGTGCGGGAGAAAGGGAGCAGTACTTC CASSPQGAGEREQYF
- TRBJ2-5 TRBV27 - TGTGCCAGCAGTCCACGCCGAACAGGAACGGAGACCCAGTACTTC CASSPRRTGTETQYF
- TRBJ2-3 TRBV6-5 many TGTGCCAGCAAGCCCCGTAGCACAGATACGCAGTATTTT CASKPRSTDTQYF
- TRBJ2-1 TRBV5-8 - TGTGCCAGCAGCTTAGCTAGCCCTTATTACAATGAGCAGTTCTTC CASSLASPYYNEQFF
- TRBJ2-3 TRBV11-1 - TGTGCCAGCAGTTTTCAAGATACGCAGTATTTT CASSFQDTQYF
- TRBJ2-1 TRBV20-1 - TGCAGTGGTCAGGCCAATGAGCAGTTCTTC CSGQANEQFF
TRBD2 TRBJ2-7 TRBV2 few TGTGCCAGCATCCTCGGCGGGGGCTACGAGCAGTACTTC CASILGGGYEQYF
TRBD2 TRBJ2-3 TRBV11-2 - TGTGCCAGCAGCCCCACCGGGACTATCGGCCCACCCACAGATACGCAGTATTTT CASSPTGTIGPPTDTQYF
TRBD2 TRBJ2-7 TRBV5-4 - TGTGCCAGCAGCACCGGCAGGCTAGCGGGAGTAGAAGAGCAGTACTTC CASSTGRLAGVEEQYF
TRBD1 TRBJ2-7 TRBV19 - TGTGCCAGTAGTCCTCGGACAGGGGGTTCCGGCGAGCAGTACTTC CASSPRTGGSGEQYF
TRBD1 TRBJ2-3 TRBV6-5 - TGTGCCAGCAGTTTCGGACAGGGGGCCACAGATACGCAGTATTTT CASSFGQGATDTQYF
- TRBJ2-7 TRBV5-1 - TGCGCCAGCAGCTTTCAGGGTGACATCCACGAGCAGTACTTC CASSFQGDIHEQYF
- TRBJ2-5 TRBV7-6 - TGTGCCAGCAGCTTAGCAAGTCTAGCCCAAGAGACCCAGTACTTC CASSLASLAQETQYF
- TRBJ2-7 TRBV6-6 - TGTGCCAGCAGTTACTCGGCAGGGTGGGAGCAGTACTTC CASSYSAGWEQYF
TRBD1 TRBJ1-2 TRBV27 - TGTGCCAGCAGTCCCATCGGGAAGACAGGGGCCTATGGCTACACCTTC CASSPIGKTGAYGYTF
- TRBJ1-1 TRBV11-2 - TGTGCCAGCAGCTCACAGGGAGCTGAAGCTTTCTTT CASSSQGAEAFF
- TRBJ1-4 TRBV19 - TGTGCCAGTAGTGCCCGGGACATTACTAATGAAAAACTGTTTTTT CASSARDITNEKLFF
- TRBJ2-1 TRBV7-2 - TGTGCCAGCAGCTTAGTACAGGGTGTCTACAATGAGCAGTTCTTC CASSLVQGVYNEQFF
- TRBJ2-1 TRBV2 once TGTGCCGGACTCATTAGCTTGGGTTGGGATGAGCAGTTCTTC CAGLISLGWDEQFF
TRBD1 TRBJ1-3 TRBV7-8 - TGTGCCAGCAGCCCGGACAGGGGTAGGGAAAACACCATATATTTT CASSPDRGRENTIYF